Following are 11 T cell receptor beta chains from one sample sequenced in a study of human T cells and chemical hapten exposure. The time point is: pre-sensitization, week 0. This sample's treatment: therapeutic diphenylcyclopropenone sensitization with weekly scalp DPC. TCRdb re-analysed the RACE reads in MiXCR, keeping a single row per CDR3 protein. The sample carries a few hundred thousand distinct CDR3 sequences, 5.5% recorded once. This specimen was whole blood, taken in connection with sensitization to the hapten diphenylcyclopropenone (DPC). The receptors stem from a woman aged 18-29 years with alopecia areata. Some clones in this sample may be carry-over from other donors' samples.

This clonotype was counted many times. The V gene is TRBV15, the J gene TRBJ2-3; D is unresolved. V lost 0 bases to trimming and J lost 0 bases, with 4 bases between them. Germline V CDR1 and CDR2: LNHNV, YYDKDF (reference sequence). The CDR3 totals 14 residues. CDR3 DNA sequence: TGTGCCACCAGCAGAGATGGCAGCACAGATACGCAGTATTTT. Amino acid sequence: CATSRDGSTDTQYF.

This clonotype was found many times. CDR3 nucleotides: TGTGCCAGCAGCCCATCCGGGACAGGGATCACTGGCGAGCAGTTCTTC. This translates into CASSPSGTGITGEQFF. The gene calls are TRBV7-9 and TRBJ2-1; TRBD1 matches 9 bases. This CDR3 has 16 amino acids. Germline V gene lookup returns CDR1 SEHNR and CDR2 FQNEAQ (reference sequence). V was pared by 5 bases and J by 10 bases, with 15 bases of the junction left unmatched.

Note on this clonotype: The junction departs from the called germline gene at one end, perhaps through a read error. CDR3 protein: CASSEELDRADGYTF. In nucleotides, the CDR3 is TGTGCCAGCAGCGAAGAATTGGACAGGGCGGATGGCTACACCTTC. V and J are TRBV2 and TRBJ1-2, with 8 bases identical to TRBD1. CDR3 length: 15 residues. Germline CDR1 is SNHLY and CDR2 is FYNNEI.

This clonotype was picked up a small number of times. CDR3 loop: CASSLVARAEAFF. Here the CDR3 DNA reads TGTGCCAGCAGCTTAGTGGCCCGGGCCGAAGCTTTCTTT. The chain employs TRBV7-9 and TRBJ1-1; no definite D call. The CDR3 consists of 13 residues. V lost 1 base and J lost 8, with 11 bases in between. Looked up from germline, CDR1 is SEHNR and CDR2 is FQNEAQ (reference sequence).

This chain links TRBV10-3 with TRBJ2-5; D assignment may be TRBD1 or TRBD2 (6 bases each). The V gene's germline CDR1 is ENHRY and CDR2 SYGVKD. The V end was cut by 0 bases, the J end by 6 bases, with 14 bases between. This CDR3 has 15 residues. The CDR3 region has the DNA TGTGCCATCAGTGAGTCGGAGGGGGGATTACAGACCCAGTACTTC. Its translation: CAISESEGGLQTQYF.

V is TRBV29-1 and J is TRBJ2-1, with 8 positions matching TRBD2. The germline V gene encodes CDR1 SQVTM and CDR2 ANQGSEA. The CDR3 length is 16 residues. The trim removed 0 bases at V and 3 bases at J, leaving 7 bases unmatched. CDR3: CSVEERERGLYNEQFF. For the CDR3, the DNA is TGCAGCGTTGAAGAGAGGGAGCGGGGGCTCTACAATGAGCAGTTCTTC.

CDR3 nucleotides: TGTGCCAGCAGCCCTCGCGGAGTCGGGGGGAGTGCATCCTACGAGCAGTACTTC. The encoded protein is CASSPRGVGGSASYEQYF. The chain joins TRBV9 to TRBJ2-7; 7 bases line up with TRBD2. The CDR3 is 18 amino acids. The V segment lost 4 bases and the J segment 1 base; nucleotides outside the gene matches: 17. The germline V gene encodes CDR1 SGDLS and CDR2 YYNGEE.

This clonotype showed up just a few times. The J gene is TRBJ2-1, the V gene TRBV20-1; the match to TRBD2 covers 12 bases. CDR1 DFQATT and CDR2 SNEGSKA come from the germline V gene (reference sequence). The trim removed 0 bases at V and 5 bases at J, leaving 11 bases unmatched. CDR3 length: 18 residues. The CDR3 nucleotides are TGCAGTGCTAGAGATAGCCTAGCGGGGGGGCCTGACCACAATGAGCAGTTCTTC. Amino acid sequence: CSARDSLAGGPDHNEQFF.

The chain links TRBV6-5 to TRBJ2-5; D possibly corresponds to TRBD1 (5 bases). The V gene lost 2 bases and the J gene lost 3 bases, with 7 bases spanning the gap. Germline V gene lookup returns CDR1 MNHEY and CDR2 SVGAGI. The CDR3 consists of 13 residues. The CDR3 coding sequence is TGTGCCAGCAGTTACGCCAGGGAAGAGACCCAGTACTTC. It is translated as CASSYAREETQYF.

This rearrangement joins TRBV3-1 to TRBJ2-5; TRBD2 aligns across 8 bases. With 5 bases clipped from V and 7 bases from J, the junction kept 9 bases outside the gene matches. This CDR3 is built from 14 residues. Germline V gene lookup returns CDR1 LGHDT and CDR2 YNNKEL (reference sequence). CDR3 bases: TGTGCCAGCAGCTACACTAGCGGCACGGGGACCCAGTACTTC. Its protein product is CASSYTSGTGTQYF.

The V gene is TRBV28, the J gene TRBJ1-1, with D maybe TRBD1 (5 bases). Between the trimmed V and J ends, which lost 1 base and 9 bases, there was a span of 15 bases. Per germline, CDR1 MDHEN and CDR2 SYDVKM. The length of the CDR3 is 14 residues. CDR3 bases: TGTGCCAGCAGTTTATTTACAGGCTTCTTACAAGCTTTCTTT. This sequence encodes CASSLFTGFLQAFF.